This T cell receptor beta chain was sequenced for a study of regulatory T cells in long-lasting Graves disease. Germline CDR1 reads LGHDT; CDR2 reads YNNKEL (reference sequence). V was shortened by 0 bases and J by 5 bases, with 8 bases between the two germline ends. The CDR3 sequence is 14 residues long. The time point: newly diagnosed GD, antithyroid drugs for less than 3 months. Making the TCR library involved RNA that had been extracted from PBMCs. The count of this clonotype is one. TCR beta libraries were built with iRepertoire HTBI primers and Arm-PCR of CDR3 regions. TCRdb fed the multiplex PCR reads into MiXCR, producing one record per CDR3 protein. The sample lists approximately 230,000 distinct CDR3 sequences, about a sixth seen once, with 22% in the top ten.

Sequencing was performed on peripheral blood mononuclear cells (PBMCs), taken at new diagnosis, from a patient treated with antithyroid drugs. J is TRBJ2-1 and V is TRBV3-1; D gene uncertain. The TCR originated in a female donor with Graves disease. CDR3 sequence: CASSQDYGNNEQFF. Written as DNA, the CDR3 is TGTGCCAGCAGCCAAGATTACGGCAACAATGAGCAGTTCTTC.